Described below is a single TCR beta chain sequence and its context. Its target is unknown. These data originate in a study of beta chain features in type 1 diabetes. The study reverse transcribed the entire isolated RNA, so it sequenced expressed TCRB transcripts. Produced via immunoSEQ multiplex PCR; TCRdb's table is partial and in-frame only. The table shows roughly 160,000 clones, with 6.5% to 10% occurring only once. Study findings and constraints: Moderately but significantly shorter TCRB CDR3s were found in Type 1 diabetes patients in all four CD4+ subsets.

This CDR3 is built from 14 residues. With 5 bases clipped from V and 2 bases from J, the junction kept 4 bases outside the gene matches. CDR1 is SNHLY, CDR2 FYNNEI, per germline. The source material was central memory CD4+ T cells from blood. The rearrangement uses TRBV2 and TRBJ1-2; 8 positions agree with TRBD1. This sequence originates from a woman aged 18-29 years with type 1 diabetes. For the CDR3, the DNA is TGTGCCAGCAGTCCCGACAGGGGAAACTATGGCTACACCTTC. Protein: CASSPDRGNYGYTF.